A selection of T cell receptor beta chains follows, all from one sample in a study of T cell changes during pregnancy in multiple sclerosis. Produced via immunoSEQ multiplex PCR; TCRdb's table is partial and in-frame only. This repertoire shows 50,000 to 70,000 clones, roughly 91% found once; its top ten account for approximately 5%. The sample here was CD8+ T cells from peripheral blood mononuclear cells, taken before pregnancy. These receptors were obtained from a female donor with multiple sclerosis, enrolled in a pregnancy study. Both conserved end residues are part of each CDR3. The D gene is left open where the match is weak.

TGTGCCAGCGAGGGTATCGACTCCTACGAGCAGTACTTC	CASEGIDSYEQYF	TRBV7-9	TRBJ2-7	.
TGTGCCAGCAGTAAGGGGACAGCAACTAATGAAAAACTGTTTTTT	CASSKGTATNEKLFF	TRBV6-1	TRBJ1-4	TRBD1
TGTGCCAGCAGCTTGGGGGGAGCCACTGAAGCTTTCTTT	CASSLGGATEAFF	TRBV5-6	TRBJ1-1	.
TGTGCCAGCAGCGCCGGGACTACCTACGAGCAGTACTTC	CASSAGTTYEQYF	TRBV7-8	TRBJ2-7	TRBD2
TGTGCCAGCAGCGTATCGGGGAACGGGGCCTACGAGCAGTACTTC	CASSVSGNGAYEQYF	TRBV9	TRBJ2-7	.
TGTGCCAGCAGCGCAGGACAGTCGAACACTGAAGCTTTCTTT	CASSAGQSNTEAFF	TRBV9	TRBJ1-1	.
TGTGCCAGTAGTACAGGGGATGCCTACAATGAGCAGTTCTTC	CASSTGDAYNEQFF	TRBV19	TRBJ2-1	.
TGTGCCAGCAGTCGGGATGTGACTGAAGCTTTCTTT	CASSRDVTEAFF	TRBV6-1	TRBJ1-1	.
TGTGCCAGCAGCTTATTTGGTGGCCAGCCCCAGCATTTT	CASSLFGGQPQHF	TRBV7-3	TRBJ1-5	.
TGTGCCAGTAGTATAATGAGCGGGGGGATCTACGAGCAGTACTTC	CASSIMSGGIYEQYF	TRBV19	TRBJ2-7	TRBD2
TGTGCCAGCAGTTACAGGGGCCCCTACGAGCAGTACTTC	CASSYRGPYEQYF	TRBV6-5	TRBJ2-7	.
TGTGCCAGCAGCTTGGAACAGGGTAGTACGGGTTACACCTTC	CASSLEQGSTGYTF	TRBV5-4	TRBJ1-2	.